This T cell receptor (beta chain) was recovered during a study of T-cell memory formation after mild COVID-19. Study details: The study found TCR clusters largely donor specific.

For this clonotype: Its specificity is not known.

TCRdb passed the 5' RACE reads through MiXCR, listing each CDR3 protein once. The data show about 310,000 distinct CDR3 sequences, approximately 15% seen once. From germline, CDR1 is SGHTA and CDR2 FQGNSA. J gave up 5 bases and V 5 bases, and 12 bases lay outside the gene matches. The CDR3 runs 17 residues. General observations from the study: Mainly in CM and EM were contracting CD4+ clones; CD8+ were in EMRA. Some responding clones appeared in pre-infection memory, suggesting cross-reactive memory joined.

The chain combines TRBV7-2 with TRBJ2-1; 10 bases are a match to TRBD1. Sequencing was performed on PBMCs or a T cell subset sorted from them (not recorded which). The clonotype was recovered from a man younger than 30 who had mild COVID-19 (a few samples of this study predate the infection). Cell type and time point are not known. CDR3 loop: CASSGGGTGQGNNEQFF. CDR3 DNA sequence: TGTGCCAGCAGCGGGGGCGGGACGGGACAGGGGAACAATGAGCAGTTCTTC.